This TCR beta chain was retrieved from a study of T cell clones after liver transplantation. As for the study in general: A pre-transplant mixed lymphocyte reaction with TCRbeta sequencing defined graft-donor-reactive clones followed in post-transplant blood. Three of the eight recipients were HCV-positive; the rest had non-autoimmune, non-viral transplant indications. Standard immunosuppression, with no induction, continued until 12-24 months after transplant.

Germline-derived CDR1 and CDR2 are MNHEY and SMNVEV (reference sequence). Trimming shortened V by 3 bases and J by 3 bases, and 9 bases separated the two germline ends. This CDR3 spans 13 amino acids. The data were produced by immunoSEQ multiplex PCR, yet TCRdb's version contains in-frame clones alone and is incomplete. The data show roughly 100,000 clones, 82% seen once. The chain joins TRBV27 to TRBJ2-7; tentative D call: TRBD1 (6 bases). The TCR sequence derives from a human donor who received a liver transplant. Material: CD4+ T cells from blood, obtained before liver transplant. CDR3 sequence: CASSFVDSYEQYF. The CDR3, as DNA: TGTGCCAGCAGTTTCGTGGACAGCTACGAGCAGTACTTC.